Each of the 20 T cell receptor beta chains below was sequenced from the same sample in a study of Graves' ophthalmopathy and Graves' hyperthyroidism. Amplified material comprised TCR beta CDR3 regions derived from RNA transcripts. RT-PCR was first run with HTBI primers, then multiplex PCR in a second round. TCRdb redid the calling of the multiplex PCR reads with MiXCR, one entry per CDR3 protein. The sample contains 1 million to 1.3 million distinct CDR3 sequences, approximately 35% of which appear only once. Sequenced sample: peripheral blood or thyroid tissue (not recorded which). These receptor sequences come from an adult man with Graves' hyperthyroidism.

Ten or more counts support this clonotype. This rearrangement joins TRBV9 to TRBJ2-7; 7 nucleotides agree with TRBD1. Trimming took 3 bases from V and 7 from J; bases not matched to a gene: 10. The CDR3 length is 14 residues. CDR1 is SGDLS, CDR2 YYNGEE, per germline. The CDR3 DNA reads TGTGCCAGCAGCGATCCCAGGACAGGACGGGAGCAGTACTTC. This encodes CASSDPRTGREQYF.

Concerning this clonotype: The CDR3 carries no conserved terminal phenylalanine or tryptophan, so it likely arises from a read error. V gene TRBV6-2 or TRBV6-3 combines with J gene TRBJ2-7; TRBD2 aligns across 12 bases. Germline CDR1 and CDR2: MNHEY and SVGEGT. Trimming cost V 6 bases and J 2 bases; bases outside gene matches: 5. The CDR3 contains 15 residues. The CDR3 sequence: CASRYRTSGAYEQYL. The CDR3 nucleotides are TGTGCCAGCAGGTATAGGACTAGCGGGGCCTACGAGCAGTACCTC.

This clonotype came up once. The J gene is TRBJ1-6, the V gene TRBV7-2; the match to TRBD1 covers 8 bases. CDR3 length equals 17 residues. After removal of 3 bases from V and 9 bases from J, the junction contained 13 bases not matched to a gene. CDR1 and CDR2 (germline): SGHTA, FQGNSA. This CDR3 is CASSLSSRAGGSSPLHF. The CDR3 nucleotides read TGTGCCAGCAGCTTGTCTTCCCGGGCAGGGGGCAGTTCACCCCTCCACTTT.

With respect to this clonotype: A much larger clone lies one base from this, so it may be a read error. This chain uses TRBV10-2 with TRBJ2-5; 7 bases line up with TRBD1. Germline V gene sequence: CDR1 WSHSY, CDR2 SAAADI. The CDR3 totals 15 residues. Here the CDR3 DNA reads TGTGCCAGCAGTCCCCGACAGGGCGCTAGGGGGACCCAGTACTTC. Amino acids: CASSPRQGARGTQYF.

V and J are TRBV7-9 and TRBJ2-5, with 8 bases identical to TRBD1. The V and J ends lost 1 base and 5 bases, in that order; junction bases with no gene match: 6. CDR1 and CDR2 from the germline V gene are SEHNR and FQNEAQ (reference sequence). The CDR3 is 15 amino acids. CDR3 bases: TGTGCCAGCAGCTTAGAGACAGGGGCATTGGAGACCCAGTACTTC. Protein sequence: CASSLETGALETQYF.

This clonotype has at least ten counts. CDR3 in DNA: TGTGCCATCAGTCCGGACAGGGTCGAGCAGTACTTC. Protein product: CAISPDRVEQYF. V gene TRBV10-3 combines with J gene TRBJ2-7, with 8 positions matching TRBD1. The CDR3 consists of 12 residues. The ends lost 5 bases at V and 6 bases at J; junction bases unmatched: 3. CDR1 ENHRY and CDR2 SYGVKD come from the germline V gene.

The chain has TRBV27 and TRBJ2-7, with 9 positions matching TRBD2. The CDR3 has 15 residues. The J segment lost 5 bases and the V segment lost 0 bases, leaving 5 bases of the junction unmatched. Germline assignment: CDR1 MNHEY and CDR2 SMNVEV (reference sequence). The DNA for the CDR3 is TGTGCCAGCAGTTTATCGGCGGGAGGGCTGGACGAGCAGTACTTC. It translates to CASSLSAGGLDEQYF.

V is TRBV14 and J is TRBJ2-2, with 12 positions matching TRBD1. J gave up 2 bases and V 0 bases, and 7 bases lay outside the gene matches. Germline CDR1 reads SGHDN; CDR2 reads FVKESK. This CDR3 has 19 residues. The CDR3 nucleotides read TGTGCCAGCAGCCAAGATCTGGGACAGGGGGCCGGAAACACCGGGGAGCTGTTTTTT. Protein sequence: CASSQDLGQGAGNTGELFF.

This chain uses TRBV25-1 with TRBJ2-5; 13 bases are shared with TRBD2. With V trimmed by 6 bases and J by 6 bases, 7 bases remained unmatched. The CDR3 is 15 amino acids. Germline loops: CDR1 MGHDK, CDR2 SYGVNS. As DNA, the CDR3 is TGTGCCAGCAGCTGGGGACTAGCGGGACAACAGACCCAGTACTTC. Amino acids: CASSWGLAGQQTQYF. The full variable domain, its missing parts supplied by reference TRBV25-1 and TRBJ2-5, is EADIYQTPRYLVIGTGKKITLECSQTMGHDKMYWYQQDPGMELHLIHYSYGVNSTEKGDLSSESTVSRIRTEHFPLTLESARPSHTSQYLCASSWGLAGQQTQYFGPGTRLLVL.

A word on this clonotype: This may be a read error, as it is one base from a much larger clone. The DNA for the CDR3 is TGTGCCAGCAGCTTGTCTGTCGGGGGGGGGACCCAGTACTTC. It yields the protein CASSLSVGGGTQYF. The rearrangement links TRBV7-2 to TRBJ2-5, with TRBD2 identical over 8 bases. The CDR3 loop spans 14 amino acids. Trimming removed 3 bases from V and 7 bases from J; junction bases left unmatched: 7. Per the germline V gene, CDR1 is SGHTA and CDR2 is FQGNSA.

The V call is TRBV4-3, the J call TRBJ1-2; 7 nucleotides line up with TRBD1. The germline V gene has CDR1 LGHNA and CDR2 YSLEER. This CDR3 spans 15 amino acids. With V trimmed by 4 bases and J by 8 bases, 13 bases remained unmatched. The CDR3 bases are TGCGCCAGCAGCCTACCGGCCAGGGGGTTTATCGGCTACACCTTC. Its protein product is CASSLPARGFIGYTF.

The chain joins TRBV7-9 to TRBJ2-7, with a weak D call TRBD2 (5 bases). The CDR3 runs to 11 residues. Germline V CDR1 and CDR2: SEHNR, FQNEAQ (reference sequence). V was trimmed by 6 bases and J by 4 bases, leaving 7 bases between them. The CDR3 here is CASRREYEQYF. The CDR3, as DNA: TGTGCCAGCAGAAGGGAGTACGAGCAGTACTTC.

The chain combines TRBV29-1 with TRBJ2-7; a weak D match, TRBD1 (5 bases). With 6 bases removed from V and 0 bases from J, the gap between germline ends came to 21 bases. CDR3 length: 16 residues. CDR1 and CDR2 from the germline V gene are SQVTM and ANQGSEA. The CDR3 protein is CSVALGPTRTSYEQYF. In DNA form, the CDR3 reads TGCAGCGTAGCGCTGGGGCCCACGCGGACCTCCTACGAGCAGTACTTC.

This clonotype has ten or more counts. The chain is built from TRBV20-1 and TRBJ1-2; TRBD1 matches 7 bases. The CDR3 spans 13 residues. The J segment lost 8 bases and the V segment lost 6 bases, leaving 12 bases of the junction unmatched. Germline assignment: CDR1 DFQATT and CDR2 SNEGSKA (reference sequence). The CDR3 DNA reads TGCAGTGCAGATCGGGACAGATCTATGGGCTACACCTTC. Translating it yields CSADRDRSMGYTF.

This clonotype was recorded at least ten times. The chain links TRBV5-1 to TRBJ1-2, with D unclear. The germline CDR1 and CDR2 sequences are SGHRS and YFSETQ. V gave up 4 bases and J gave up 6 bases, with 19 bases separating them. The length of the CDR3 is 15 residues. The CDR3: CASSRGQQQVDGYTF. Written as DNA, the CDR3 is TGCGCCAGCAGCCGTGGGCAACAGCAGGTAGATGGCTACACCTTC.

The J gene is TRBJ2-2, the V gene TRBV19; 7 positions match TRBD1. V lost 6 bases and J lost 6; bases outside the gene matches: 4. Germline lookup yields CDR1 LNHDA and CDR2 SQIVND (reference sequence). This CDR3 is built from 13 residues. DNA for the CDR3: TGTGCCAGTAGGCCACAGGGGCCCGGGGAGCTGTTTTTT. Encoded protein: CASRPQGPGELFF.

This chain connects TRBV20-1 to TRBJ2-7; D is uncertain. CDR3 size: 11 residues. V was shortened by 2 bases and J by 2 bases, with 4 bases between the two germline ends. Germline V gene lookup returns CDR1 DFQATT and CDR2 SNEGSKA (reference sequence). The CDR3 DNA reads as TGCAGTGCTAGATCGGCCTACGAGCAGTACTTC. Protein sequence: CSARSAYEQYF.

This clonotype has a single count. This chain joins TRBV12-3 or TRBV12-4 and TRBJ2-7; 12 bases are a match to TRBD2. V gave up 6 bases and J gave up 9 bases; unmatched junction bases: 12. CDR3 length equals 15 residues. CDR3 sequence reads: CASSLGLAGIPGQYF. The DNA of the CDR3 is TGTGCCAGCAGCCTAGGACTAGCGGGGATACCCGGGCAGTACTTC.

In this sample, this clonotype turned up a few times. V usage is TRBV25-1 and J usage is TRBJ2-3; 7 bases are a match to TRBD2. Germline V gene sequence: CDR1 MGHDK, CDR2 SYGVNS. This CDR3 is 16 amino acids long. The V segment lost 3 bases and the J segment 4 bases; nucleotides outside the gene matches: 10. In DNA form, the CDR3 reads TGTGCCAGCAGTGATGGGGCACCCGGGAGGCCAGATACGCAGTATTTT. It specifies CASSDGAPGRPDTQYF.

This clonotype was seen a handful of times. The CDR3 reads CASSLQGNPLDTQYF. CDR3 DNA sequence: TGTGCCAGCAGCTTACAGGGGAACCCCCTCGATACGCAGTATTTT. The rearrangement links TRBV7-6 to TRBJ2-3; tentatively, D is TRBD1 (6 bases). The CDR3 contains 15 residues. Germline values: CDR1 SGHVS, CDR2 FNYEAQ. V lost 2 bases, J lost 6 bases, and 15 bases lay in between.